This T cell receptor (beta chain) was documented in a study of siplizumab effects on memory and regulatory T cells. General observations from the study: Among sequences traceable to unstimulated CD4+ memory cells, alloreactive ones were significantly reduced by siplizumab.

Assays examined 90,000 to 100,000 TCR templates per sample. Profiling relied on immunoSEQ multiplex PCR, and the TCRdb table lists in-frame clones only, not all of them. The sample records some 97,000 clones, about 94% being singletons. The germline CDR1 and CDR2 sequences are SEHNR and FQNEAQ (reference sequence). The CDR3 has 14 amino acids. V was clipped by 5 bases and J by 3 bases; unmatched bases: 6. Concerning this clone itself: The antigen is unknown.

The material sequenced was non-Treg CD4+ T cells sorted from blood. The TCR was taken from a human donor in good health. V gene TRBV7-9 combines with J gene TRBJ2-7, with 8 bases lining up with TRBD1. This CDR3 reads CASSGQGSLYEQYF. The CDR3 DNA follows: TGTGCCAGCAGCGGACAGGGTTCCCTCTACGAGCAGTACTTC.